This TCR beta chain was identified during a study of shared clonotypes between healthy human individuals. Overall study context: The study used three CD4 naive, three CD4 memory, two CD8 naive and one CD8 memory plate per donor.

Around 30,000 T cell genomes, or around 200 ng DNA, went into the sorted-subset replicate PCRs. The data were produced by immunoSEQ multiplex PCR, yet TCRdb's version contains in-frame clones alone and is incomplete. In the table there are approximately 1.5 million clones, 95% to 99% of which are singletons. The CDR3 is made up of 15 amino acids. The V gene's germline CDR1 is MNHEY and CDR2 SVGAGI. V trimming: 7 bases; J trimming: 3 bases; junction bases outside the gene matches: 11. Splitting of CD4+ cells produced CD45RA+ naive and CD45RA-negative memory subsets. This sequence joins TRBV6-5 and TRBJ2-5, with 7 bases aligning to TRBD2. The source of this sequence is a man aged 25 to 40 in good health. Sequenced material: naive CD4+ T cells sorted from blood. Subset defined: CD45RA+ positively selected. The CDR3 sequence: CASTPLGGTKETQYF. CDR3 in DNA: TGTGCCAGCACCCCCTTGGGGGGGACCAAAGAGACCCAGTACTTC.